What follows is one T cell receptor beta chain and its context. These data come from a study of shared clonotypes between healthy human individuals. The assay used deep level. Per sorted-subset replicate PCR, input was roughly 220 ng DNA, representing tens of thousands of T cell genomes. Only in-frame clones appear in the TCRdb table, and some are missing; sequencing was by immunoSEQ multiplex PCR. Here the sample spans over a million clones, more than 75% being singletons. Sequences were obtained from memory CD4+ T cells from PBMCs. Sample subset: CD45RA-negative fraction. The sequence was obtained from a man between 18 and 35 years old in good health. Some clones in this sample may be carry-over from other donors' samples.

The CDR3 reads CASSVVASADTQYF. The CDR3 nucleotides read TGTGCCAGCAGCGTAGTGGCTTCCGCCGATACGCAGTATTTT. The chain couples TRBV9 to TRBJ2-3, with D unclear. The germline V gene encodes CDR1 SGDLS and CDR2 YYNGEE. V was clipped by 0 bases and J by 6 bases, with 11 bases between them. The CDR3 length is 14 residues. The full variable domain, rest sourced from reference TRBV9 and TRBJ2-3, is DSGVTQTPKHLITATGQRVTLRCSPRSGDLSVYWYQQSLDQGLQFLIQYYNGEERAKGNILERFSAQQFPDLHSELNLSSLELGDSALYFCASSVVASADTQYFGPGTRLTVL.